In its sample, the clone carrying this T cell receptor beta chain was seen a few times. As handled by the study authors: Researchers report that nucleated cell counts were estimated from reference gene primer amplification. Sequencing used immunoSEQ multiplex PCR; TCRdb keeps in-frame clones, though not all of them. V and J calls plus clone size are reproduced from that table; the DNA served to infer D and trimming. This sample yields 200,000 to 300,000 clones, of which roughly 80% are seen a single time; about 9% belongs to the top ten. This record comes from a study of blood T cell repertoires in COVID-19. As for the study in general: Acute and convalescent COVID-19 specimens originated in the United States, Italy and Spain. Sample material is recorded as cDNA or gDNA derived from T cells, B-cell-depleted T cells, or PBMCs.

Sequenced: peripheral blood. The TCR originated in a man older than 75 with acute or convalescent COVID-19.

For the CDR3, the DNA is TGTGCCAGCAGCCCTTACCGGGACAGATACACTGAAGCTTTCTTT. It encodes CASSPYRDRYTEAFF. The chain uses TRBV5-6 and TRBJ1-1; the match to TRBD1 covers 7 bases. The germline V gene encodes CDR1 SGHDT and CDR2 YYEEEE. After removal of 4 bases from V and 3 bases from J, the junction contained 9 bases not matched to a gene. CDR3 size: 15 residues.